This T cell receptor (beta chain) was captured by sequencing in a study of molecular identifiers for immune sequencing clone quantification. For the study at large: For replicates, RNA isolated from roughly 21,000 or 96,000 naive CD8 cells was divided into five portions, of which four were sequenced.

Sorted cell numbers of about 20,000 to 1,000,000, with 10%, 30% or 50% RNA, served as input for naive CD8 libraries. Sorting was used to obtain naive CD8 T cells (CD8+CD4-CCR7+CD45RA+). Study findings and constraints: A shared barcode on identical TCR molecules could lead to underestimated sizes for highly expanded clones.

TCRdb reanalysed the PCR reads using MiXCR and keeps one entry per CDR3 protein. This sample carries about half a million distinct CDR3 sequences, 20% to 25% of them seen once, and the ten largest clones take around 0.86%. This clonotype was counted many times. Its antigen is still unknown. Sequences were obtained from naive CD8+ T cells from blood, with Jurkat cell RNA spiked in. Noted subset: FACS-sorted CD8+CD4-CCR7+CD45RA+ naive T cells. The TCR sequence derives from a human donor in good health. Some libraries in this study had Jurkat cell RNA spiked in.

The CDR3 here is CAWTQGEGIQYF. The CDR3 bases are TGTGCCTGGACGCAGGGGGAAGGCATTCAGTACTTC. V and J are TRBV30 and TRBJ2-4, with 7 bases that match TRBD1. The CDR3 sequence is 12 residues long. Unmatched junction bases numbered 6, after V lost 4 bases and J lost 9 bases. Germline V CDR1 and CDR2: GTSNPN, SVGIG (reference sequence).